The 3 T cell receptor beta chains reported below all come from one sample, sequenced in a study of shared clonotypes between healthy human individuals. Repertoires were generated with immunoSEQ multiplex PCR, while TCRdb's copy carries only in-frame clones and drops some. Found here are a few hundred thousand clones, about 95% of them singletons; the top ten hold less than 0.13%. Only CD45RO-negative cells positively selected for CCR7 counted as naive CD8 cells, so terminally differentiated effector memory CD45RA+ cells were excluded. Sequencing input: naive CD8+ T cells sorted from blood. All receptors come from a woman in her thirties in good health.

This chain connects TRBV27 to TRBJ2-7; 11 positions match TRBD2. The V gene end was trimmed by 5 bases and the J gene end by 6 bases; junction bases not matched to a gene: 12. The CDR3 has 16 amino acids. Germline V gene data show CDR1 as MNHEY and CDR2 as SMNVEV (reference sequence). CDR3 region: CASSRLTSGRPLEQYF. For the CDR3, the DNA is TGTGCCAGCAGTCGTCTCACTAGCGGGAGACCGCTCGAGCAGTACTTC.

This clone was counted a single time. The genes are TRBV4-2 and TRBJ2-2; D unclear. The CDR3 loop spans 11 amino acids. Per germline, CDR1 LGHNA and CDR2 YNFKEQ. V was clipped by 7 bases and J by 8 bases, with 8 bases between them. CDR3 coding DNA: TGTGCCAGCACCCTAGGGGGGGAGCTGTTTTTT. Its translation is CASTLGGELFF.

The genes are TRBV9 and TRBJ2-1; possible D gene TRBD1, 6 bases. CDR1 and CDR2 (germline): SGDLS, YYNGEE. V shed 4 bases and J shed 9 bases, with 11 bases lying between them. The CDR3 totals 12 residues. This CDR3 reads CASSSLQGEQFF. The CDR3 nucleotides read TGTGCCAGCAGCTCCCTACAGGGTGAGCAGTTCTTC.